These 23 T cell receptor beta chains share one sample of origin, sequenced in a study of T-cell reconstitution after alpha-beta-depleted transplantation in children. Molecular barcoding with unique molecular identifiers was used for the TCRbeta library. One entry per CDR3 protein, called by TCRdb with MiXCR from the PCR reads. The data show around 380,000 distinct CDR3 sequences, approximately 11% seen once. The source material was PBMCs from the stem cell graft donor, sampled from the stem cell graft. Source of these receptors: a human donor who donated a stem cell graft to a child with acute myeloid leukemia.

V is TRBV20-1 and J is TRBJ1-1; TRBD1 matches at 7 bases. J lost 3 bases, V lost 4 bases, and 11 bases had no gene match. This CDR3 comprises 15 residues. In germline, CDR1 is DFQATT, CDR2 SNEGSKA (reference sequence). CDR3: CSAKSAGTVHTEAFF. CDR3 coding DNA: TGCAGTGCTAAATCCGCCGGGACAGTCCACACTGAAGCTTTCTTT.

The table lists this clonotype with a few counts. The chain recombines TRBV9 with TRBJ1-5; D is unclear. This CDR3 comprises 15 residues. The germline V gene encodes CDR1 SGDLS and CDR2 YYNGEE. V was trimmed by 0 bases and J by 5 bases, leaving 12 bases between them. The CDR3 spells CASSVDPSGDQPQHF. CDR3 DNA sequence: TGTGCCAGCAGCGTAGACCCCTCGGGAGATCAGCCCCAGCATTTT.

Only a few counts were recorded for this clonotype. The V gene is TRBV5-1, the J gene TRBJ2-3; D tentatively fits TRBD1 or TRBD2 (7 bases each). Trimming took off 4 bases at V and 2 bases at J, with 14 bases between the two ends. The CDR3 sequence is 15 residues long. Germline V CDR1 and CDR2: SGHRS, YFSETQ. CDR3 protein: CASSGGGQFTDTQYF. CDR3 coding DNA: TGCGCCAGCAGCGGCGGGGGACAGTTCACAGATACGCAGTATTTT.

This rearrangement joins TRBV29-1 to TRBJ2-2; 7 bases map to TRBD1. This CDR3 has 13 amino acids. CDR1 and CDR2 (germline): SQVTM, ANQGSEA. V trimming: 6 bases; J trimming: 4 bases; junction bases outside the gene matches: 5. DNA for the CDR3: TGCAGCGTACTCCCAGGGGGCACCGGGGAGCTGTTTTTT. It encodes CSVLPGGTGELFF.

The CDR3 protein is CSVVGVAKNIQYF. The CDR3 DNA reads TGCAGCGTTGTGGGGGTGGCGAAAAACATTCAGTACTTC. The chain carries TRBV29-1 and TRBJ2-4, with D possibly called TRBD1 or TRBD2 (5 bases each). CDR1 and CDR2 from the germline V gene are SQVTM and ANQGSEA. CDR3 length: 13 residues. Trimming cost V 4 bases and J 4 bases, with 11 bases left between them.

This clonotype was found a few times. The J gene is TRBJ2-2, the V gene TRBV20-1; D is unclear. Germline CDR1 reads DFQATT; CDR2 reads SNEGSKA (reference sequence). This CDR3 contains 14 residues. Trimming shortened V by 3 bases and J by 4 bases, and 12 bases separated the two germline ends. CDR3 in amino acids: CSARERRSTGELFF. The CDR3 DNA sequence: TGCAGTGCTAGGGAGAGACGTAGCACCGGGGAGCTGTTTTTT.

The table lists this clonotype with a few counts. V usage is TRBV5-5 and J usage is TRBJ2-7, with 10 bases fitting TRBD2. Trimming removed 0 bases from V and 4 bases from J; junction bases left unmatched: 7. The CDR3 contains 16 residues. Germline V gene lookup returns CDR1 SGHKS and CDR2 YYEKEE (reference sequence). This chain's CDR3 is CASSLVSGRALYEQYF. CDR3 nucleotide sequence: TGTGCCAGCAGCTTGGTAAGCGGGAGGGCCTTATACGAGCAGTACTTC.

This clonotype turned up a few times. The chain joins TRBV6-2 or TRBV6-3 to TRBJ2-1; D not certain. Germline-derived CDR1 and CDR2 are MNHEY and SVGEGT. There are 13 residues in the CDR3. V shed 3 bases and J shed 6 bases, with 9 bases lying between them. The CDR3 region is CASSYYSANEQFF. The DNA for the CDR3 is TGTGCCAGCAGTTATTACAGTGCCAATGAGCAGTTCTTC.

In this sample, this clonotype turned up a few times. The chain joins TRBV5-1 to TRBJ2-1; possible D gene TRBD2, 5 bases. Per the germline V gene, CDR1 is SGHRS and CDR2 is YFSETQ. V was shortened by 0 bases and J by 5 bases, with 12 bases between the two germline ends. CDR3 length: 15 residues. The CDR3 is CASSLADWSDNEQFF. CDR3 sequence (DNA): TGCGCCAGCAGCTTGGCGGACTGGTCCGACAATGAGCAGTTCTTC.

The rearrangement uses TRBV5-1 and TRBJ2-5; 9 bases line up with TRBD2. Germline trimming cut 6 bases from V and 0 bases from J; bases unmatched to any gene: 9. This CDR3 region has 16 residues. Germline V lookup: CDR1 SGHRS, CDR2 YFSETQ. The CDR3 reads CASTGESGGNQETQYF. CDR3 sequence (DNA): TGCGCCAGCACCGGGGAAAGCGGGGGGAACCAAGAGACCCAGTACTTC.

This clonotype appeared a few times. The chain uses TRBV6-5 and TRBJ2-7; 7 bases are a match to TRBD2. Looked up from germline, CDR1 is MNHEY and CDR2 is SVGAGI. CDR3 length: 15 amino acids. Unmatched junction bases numbered 10, after V lost 2 bases and J lost 6 bases. CDR3 sequence (DNA): TGTGCCAGCAGTTACACTTCTAGCGGAAGGGGCGAGCAGTACTTC. Protein: CASSYTSSGRGEQYF.

The table lists this clonotype with many counts. The V call is TRBV20-1, the J call TRBJ2-3, with a tentative D call TRBD1 (5 bases). Trimming left V 3 bases short and J 2 bases short, with 21 bases between. This CDR3 is built from 17 residues. The germline gives CDR1 DFQATT, CDR2 SNEGSKA (reference sequence). The CDR3 reads CSARDPRRARSTDTQYF. The DNA for the CDR3 is TGCAGTGCTAGGGACCCTCGCAGGGCCCGTTCCACAGATACGCAGTATTTT.

This clonotype was counted at least ten times. V is TRBV7-9 and J is TRBJ2-5; TRBD2 is a possible D gene (5 bases). Trimming pared 4 bases from V and 4 bases from J, leaving 10 bases between. Per the germline V gene, CDR1 is SEHNR and CDR2 is FQNEAQ (reference sequence). The CDR3 consists of 13 residues. CDR3 bases: TGTGCCAGCAGCTGGACTTACTCAGAGACCCAGTACTTC. This gives the protein CASSWTYSETQYF.

This clonotype has more than one count but fewer than ten. The J gene is TRBJ2-3, the V gene TRBV12-3 or TRBV12-4; no firm D call. The CDR3 extends over 15 amino acids. Trimming took 6 bases from V and 1 from J, leaving 14 bases between them. CDR3 sequence: CASSPTVDRTDTQYF. CDR3 DNA: TGTGCCAGCAGCCCCACCGTTGACCGCACAGATACGCAGTATTTT.

This chain joins TRBV6-2 or TRBV6-3 and TRBJ2-7; D unclear. In germline, CDR1 is MNHEY, CDR2 SVGEGT. V lost 3 bases and J 3 bases, leaving 18 bases between the germline ends. The CDR3 covers 16 residues. The CDR3 DNA reads as TGTGCCAGCAGTTATGATCGGACGAAGGTGGGCTACGAGCAGTACTTC. It encodes CASSYDRTKVGYEQYF.

The table lists this clonotype with a few counts. The chain joins TRBV5-1 to TRBJ2-4; 11 nucleotides align to TRBD1. The germline V gene has CDR1 SGHRS and CDR2 YFSETQ. Trimming at V came to 2 bases and at J to 9 bases, leaving 7 bases not matched to a gene. The CDR3 has 15 residues. In DNA form, the CDR3 reads TGCGCCAGCAGCTTCTTGGGACAGGGGGGAGGCATTCAGTACTTC. It encodes CASSFLGQGGGIQYF. Full variable domain (remainder filled in from reference TRBV5-1 and TRBJ2-4): KAGVTQTPRYLIKTRGQQVTLSCSPISGHRSVSWYQQTPGQGLQFLFEYFSETQRNKGNFPGRFSGRQFSNSRSEMNVSTLELGDSALYLCASSFLGQGGGIQYFGAGTRLSVL.

In its sample, this clonotype was seen a few times. For the CDR3, the DNA is TGTGCCAGCAGTGAACGGATAGGAGCCTATGGCTACACCTTC. Protein product: CASSERIGAYGYTF. The chain links TRBV6-1 to TRBJ1-2; D is uncertain. Trimming took off 2 bases at V and 4 bases at J, with 11 bases between the two ends. The CDR3 covers 14 residues. Germline CDR1 reads MNHNS; CDR2 reads SASEGT.

The rearrangement uses TRBV5-5 and TRBJ2-5, with a possible D match to TRBD2 (5 bases). The CDR3 covers 14 residues. Germline lookup yields CDR1 SGHKS and CDR2 YYEKEE (reference sequence). Trimming pared 5 bases from V and 5 bases from J, leaving 16 bases between. The CDR3 here is CASSRTRAGETQYF. The CDR3 DNA is TGTGCCAGCAGTCGCACTAGGGCCGGGGAGACCCAGTACTTC.

This clonotype was picked up many times. The chain recombines TRBV20-1 with TRBJ1-2; the D is unclear. CDR1 is DFQATT and CDR2 is SNEGSKA in the germline V gene (reference sequence). Trimming left V 0 bases short and J 2 bases short, with 7 bases between. The length of the CDR3 is 13 residues. The DNA of the CDR3 is TGCAGTGCTAGAGATGTAGCGAACTATGGCTACACCTTC. Translation: CSARDVANYGYTF.

This clonotype was counted between two and nine times. V is TRBV27 and J is TRBJ2-1; 10 nucleotides line up with TRBD1. The J segment lost 6 bases and the V segment lost 5 bases, leaving 4 bases of the junction unmatched. CDR3 length: 14 amino acids. Germline CDR1 is MNHEY and CDR2 is SMNVEV (reference sequence). The CDR3 spells CASSARQGANEQFF. The CDR3 DNA reads as TGTGCCAGCAGTGCCCGACAGGGGGCCAATGAGCAGTTCTTC.

J is TRBJ2-1 and V is TRBV12-3 or TRBV12-4; no clear D gene. Trimming stripped 5 bases from V and 0 bases from J, with 11 bases between. The length of the CDR3 is 15 residues. Here the CDR3 DNA reads TGTGCCAGCAGTCAGCTCGATCCCTCCTACAATGAGCAGTTCTTC. Protein product: CASSQLDPSYNEQFF.

This clonotype was picked up many times. As DNA, the CDR3 is TGTGCCAGCAGCGAGGGCGGGAGGCGATTCAATGAGCAGTTCTTC. This codes for CASSEGGRRFNEQFF. The V call is TRBV7-2, the J call TRBJ2-1, with 8 bases identical to TRBD2. The J segment lost 6 bases and the V segment lost 5 bases, leaving 9 bases of the junction unmatched. The CDR3 is 15 residues long. Germline CDR1 SGHTA, CDR2 FQGNSA.

The rearrangement uses TRBV3-1 and TRBJ2-3; D ambiguous. Germline V CDR1 and CDR2: LGHDT, YNNKEL (reference sequence). The CDR3 contains 13 residues. V gave up 5 bases and J gave up 3 bases, with 9 bases separating them. Here the CDR3 reads CASSYAQTDTQYF. The CDR3 DNA is TGTGCCAGCAGCTACGCCCAAACAGATACGCAGTATTTT.